Described below is a single TCR beta chain sequence and its context. This sample is drawn from a study of blood T cells in healthy people across ages. Using a J-beta primer mix together with a sample-barcoded 5' primer, a second PCR was run for roughly 6 to 12 cycles. Via MiXCR, TCRdb re-called the 5' RACE reads, giving one row per CDR3 protein. The profile shows some 1.4 million distinct CDR3 sequences, 40% to 50% of them singletons. In germline, CDR1 is SGHAT, CDR2 FQDESV (reference sequence). V lost 1 base to trimming and J lost 0 bases, with 10 bases between them. The CDR3 has 15 residues. The chain has TRBV11-1 and TRBJ2-7; D may be TRBD2 (6 bases). Material for sequencing was blood. The source of this sequence is a woman aged 18-30 years in good health. CDR3 amino acids: CASSLGLEGSYEQYF. The DNA for the CDR3 is TGTGCCAGCAGCTTAGGACTAGAGGGCTCCTACGAGCAGTACTTC.